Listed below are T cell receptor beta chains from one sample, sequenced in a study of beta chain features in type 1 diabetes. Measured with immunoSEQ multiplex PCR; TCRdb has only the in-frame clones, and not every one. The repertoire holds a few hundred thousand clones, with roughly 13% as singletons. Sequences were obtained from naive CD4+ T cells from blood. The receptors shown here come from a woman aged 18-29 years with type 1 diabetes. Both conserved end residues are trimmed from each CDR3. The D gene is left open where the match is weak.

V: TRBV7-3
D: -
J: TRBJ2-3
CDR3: ASSPGFRSTDTQY

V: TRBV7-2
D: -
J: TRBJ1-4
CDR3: ASSDSRGGDEKLF

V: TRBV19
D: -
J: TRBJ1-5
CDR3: ASSIRDQPQH

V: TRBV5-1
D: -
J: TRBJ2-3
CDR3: ASSGGRGAHTDTQY

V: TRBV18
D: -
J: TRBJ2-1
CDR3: ASSPESSAYNEQF

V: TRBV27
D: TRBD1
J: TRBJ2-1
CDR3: ATLRRGQGAFHEQF

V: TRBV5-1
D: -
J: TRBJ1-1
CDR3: ASSLLIGAEAF

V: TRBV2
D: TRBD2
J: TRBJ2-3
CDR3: ASSKTSGVTDTQY

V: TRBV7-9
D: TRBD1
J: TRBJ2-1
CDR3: ASSKGQRNEQF

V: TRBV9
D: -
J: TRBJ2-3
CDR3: ASSVGGTLTDTQY

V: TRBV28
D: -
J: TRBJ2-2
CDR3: ASTIGGATANTGELF

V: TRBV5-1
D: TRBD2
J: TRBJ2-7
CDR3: ASSFGLAGGPSYEQY

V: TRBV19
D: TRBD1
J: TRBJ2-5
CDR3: ASSITTGQETQY

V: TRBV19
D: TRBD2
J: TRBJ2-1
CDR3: ASSKTWTSASSYNEQF

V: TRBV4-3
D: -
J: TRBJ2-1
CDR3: ASSQVEGVKYNEQF